This paragraph covers one T cell receptor (beta chain) sequence. The antigen remains unidentified. The data were taken from a study of T cell responses to AZD1222 COVID-19 vaccine. Findings and limits, study-wide: It was only 6 or 7 AZD1222 recipients who were seropositive at baseline.

The table came from immunoSEQ multiplex PCR; TCRdb's copy has only in-frame clones and leaves some out. Among approximately 80,000 clones listed, 70% to 90% were seen once. V was clipped by 3 bases and J by 1 base; unmatched bases: 7. The CDR3 totals 16 residues. Per the germline V gene, CDR1 is SGHTS and CDR2 is YDEGEE. Researchers grouped second doses given at about 4 or about 12 weeks into one pool. This rearrangement joins TRBV5-8 to TRBJ1-5, with TRBD1 identical over 7 bases. The material sequenced was peripheral blood, taken 28 days after the second AZD1222 dose. The receptor was isolated from an adult who received the AZD1222 COVID-19 vaccine. CDR3 residues: CASSSIDRASNQPQHF. The DNA for the CDR3 is TGTGCCAGCAGCTCCATCGACAGGGCCAGCAATCAGCCCCAGCATTTT.